One sample yielded the 19 T cell receptor beta chains listed below, sequenced in a study of blood T cell repertoires in COVID-19 (TCRdb year 2020). The protocol used for the library was the immunoSEQ multiplex PCR assay. In its TCRdb copy, this immuneACCESS table keeps in-frame sequences only and misses some clones. Where compared with another copy, unresolved V genes explain less than half of these, and the others have no known cause. The sample includes approximately 140,000 clones, with 84% observed a single time. The top ten clones comprise about 3.4% of the sample. The sequenced material came from PBMCs or T cells enriched from blood (not recorded which). These receptors all come from a woman between 45 and 65 years old with acute COVID-19.

The rearrangement uses TRBV7-9 and TRBJ1-1; perhaps TRBD1 as D (6 bases). Germline loops: CDR1 SEHNR, CDR2 FQNEAQ (reference sequence). The CDR3 runs 15 residues. Trimming shortened V by 2 bases and J by 1 base, and 11 bases separated the two germline ends. The CDR3 coding sequence is TGTGCCAGCAGCTTATCCAACAGGGAGAACACTGAAGCTTTCTTT. The encoded protein is CASSLSNRENTEAFF.

The rearrangement uses TRBV5-4 and TRBJ2-5; 9 positions agree with TRBD1. Germline CDR1 reads SGHNT; CDR2 reads YYREEE (reference sequence). V was pared by 4 bases and J by 5 bases, with 6 bases of the junction left unmatched. The CDR3 length is 14 residues. The CDR3 region has the DNA TGTGCCAGCAGCGGGAGGGGACAGGGCGAGACCCAGTACTTC. The encoded protein is CASSGRGQGETQYF.

CDR3 region: CAWSASSGNTIYF. For the CDR3, the DNA is TGTGCCTGGAGTGCCAGCTCTGGAAACACCATATATTTT. The chain uses TRBV30 and TRBJ1-3, with D unresolved. Trimming left V 1 base short and J 0 bases short, with 4 bases between. Germline V gives CDR1 GTSNPN, CDR2 SVGIG (reference sequence). This CDR3 region has 13 residues.

This chain links TRBV4-1 with TRBJ2-7; D perhaps matches TRBD1 (6 bases). CDR3 length: 16 residues. V lost 4 bases to trimming and J lost 1 base, with 17 bases between them. Germline V gene data show CDR1 as MGHRA and CDR2 as YSYEKL. CDR3 in DNA: TGCGCCAGCAGCCCCAACCGAGCAGGGGCGTCCTACGAGCAGTACTTC. Translation: CASSPNRAGASYEQYF.

This clone showed up just a few times. V and J are TRBV5-1 and TRBJ1-2, with unresolved D. Trimming removed 1 base from V and 4 bases from J, with 23 bases in between. This CDR3 is 18 amino acids long. CDR1 SGHRS and CDR2 YFSETQ come from the germline V gene. The chain's CDR3 is CASSLFRPRIQEGYGYTF. The DNA of the CDR3 is TGCGCCAGCAGCTTGTTTAGGCCGAGAATTCAAGAGGGCTATGGCTACACCTTC.

V usage is TRBV7-9 and J usage is TRBJ2-5, with 8 positions matching TRBD2. J lost 5 bases, V lost 3 bases, and 5 bases had no gene match. Germline-derived CDR1 and CDR2 are SEHNR and FQNEAQ (reference sequence). This CDR3 has 14 residues. The CDR3: CASSLAGGGETQYF. Here the CDR3 DNA reads TGTGCCAGCAGCTTGGCGGGAGGTGGGGAGACCCAGTACTTC.

The chain links TRBV5-5 to TRBJ2-3, with 12 bases that match TRBD2. In germline, CDR1 is SGHKS, CDR2 YYEKEE (reference sequence). V gave up 6 bases and J gave up 2 bases; unmatched junction bases: 7. This CDR3 has 16 amino acids. Here the CDR3 DNA reads TGTGCCAGCATCGTCCTAGCGGGAGGGCCCACAGATACGCAGTATTTT. Translated: CASIVLAGGPTDTQYF.

The V call is TRBV21-1, the J call TRBJ1-2. TRBV21-1 is annotated as a pseudogene. The CDR3 is made up of 18 amino acids. CDR3 nucleotide sequence: TGTGCCAGCAGCTTAAGGCAGAGAAACTATAATTGGGTCTATGGCTACACCTTC. It encodes CASSLRQRNYNWVYGYTF.

This clone appeared a single time. The chain links TRBV25-1 to TRBJ2-2; D is undetermined. Germline loops: CDR1 MGHDK, CDR2 SYGVNS. V lost 7 bases, J lost 3 bases, and 6 bases lay in between. The CDR3 covers 12 residues. The CDR3 coding sequence is TGTGCCAGCAAGAGCGACACCGGGGAGCTGTTTTTT. Translating gives CASKSDTGELFF. The variable domain in full, completed from reference TRBV25-1 and TRBJ2-2, reads EADIYQTPRYLVIGTGKKITLECSQTMGHDKMYWYQQDPGMELHLIHYSYGVNSTEKGDLSSESTVSRIRTEHFPLTLESARPSHTSQYLCASKSDTGELFFGEGSRLTVL.

This clone appeared once. The chain joins TRBV18 to TRBJ2-1, with D possibly being TRBD2 (6 bases). CDR1 is KGHSH and CDR2 is LQKENI in the germline V gene. The CDR3 contains 14 residues. With 3 bases removed from V and 7 bases from J, the gap between germline ends came to 13 bases. CDR3 amino acids: CASSPGSAGNEQFF. The CDR3 region has the DNA TGTGCCAGCTCACCGGGGTCCGCGGGGAATGAGCAGTTCTTC.

The genes are TRBV18 and TRBJ2-5, with no clear D. The CDR3 runs to 16 residues. V was clipped by 2 bases and J by 3 bases, with 16 bases between them. The germline CDR1 and CDR2 sequences are KGHSH and LQKENI. DNA for the CDR3: TGTGCCAGCTCACCAGTTTTACTGAAAGAGGAAGAGACCCAGTACTTC. It translates to CASSPVLLKEEETQYF.

The genes are TRBV4-1 and TRBJ2-7, with TRBD2 as a possible D gene (6 bases). The CDR3 runs 16 residues. The germline V gene has CDR1 MGHRA and CDR2 YSYEKL. The V end was cut by 1 base, the J end by 2 bases, with 15 bases between. Here the CDR3 DNA reads TGCGCCAGCAGCCAAGTTCCCGGGACTGGGACCTACGAGCAGTACTTC. This sequence encodes CASSQVPGTGTYEQYF.

The rearrangement uses TRBV5-1 and TRBJ2-3; maybe TRBD2 (6 bases). V dropped 3 bases and J dropped 4 bases, with 9 bases sitting between them. The length of the CDR3 is 13 residues. CDR1 and CDR2 from the germline V gene are SGHRS and YFSETQ. CDR3: CASSSPGADTQYF. DNA of the CDR3: TGCGCCAGCAGCTCACCGGGGGCAGATACGCAGTATTTT.

The gene calls are TRBV28 and TRBJ1-1, with D tentatively TRBD1 (5 bases). Trimming stripped 3 bases from V and 4 bases from J, with 15 bases between. Germline V lookup: CDR1 MDHEN, CDR2 SYDVKM. The CDR3 loop spans 15 amino acids. The CDR3 DNA is TGTGCCAGCAGTTTCTCCCGGTCAGGGCGCACTGAAGCTTTCTTT. It translates to CASSFSRSGRTEAFF.

V is TRBV6-2 or TRBV6-3 and J is TRBJ2-2; 12 nucleotides match TRBD2. V was clipped by 6 bases and J by 5 bases; unmatched bases: 13. CDR3 length equals 18 residues. Germline CDR1 and CDR2: MNHEY and SVGEGT. The CDR3 is CASSSPSGRALYTGELFF. DNA of the CDR3: TGTGCCAGCAGCTCCCCTAGCGGGAGGGCTTTATATACCGGGGAGCTGTTTTTT.

The chain recombines TRBV15 with TRBJ1-2; D gene uncertain. V was trimmed by 2 bases and J by 13 bases, leaving 14 bases between them. The CDR3 totals 12 residues. Germline lookup yields CDR1 LNHNV and CDR2 YYDKDF (reference sequence). The CDR3 protein is CATSRSKEAVTF. The CDR3 DNA reads TGTGCCACCAGCAGATCAAAGGAGGCGGTCACCTTC. Supplemented by reference TRBV15 and TRBJ1-2, the full variable domain reads DAMVIQNPRYQVTQFGKPVTLSCSQTLNHNVMYWYQQKSSQAPKLLFHYYDKDFNNEADTPDNFQSRRPNTSFCFLDIRSPGLGDTAMYLCATSRSKEAVTFGSGTRLTVV.

The rearrangement links TRBV5-1 to TRBJ2-7; no definite D call. Germline loops: CDR1 SGHRS, CDR2 YFSETQ. This CDR3 contains 11 residues. The ends were cut back, 1 base at V and 5 bases at J, with 4 bases in the middle. The DNA of the CDR3 is TGCGCCAGCAGCTTGATAGACGAGCAGTACTTC. Encoded protein: CASSLIDEQYF.

The chain joins TRBV11-3 to TRBJ2-5, with D unclear. The germline V gene has CDR1 SGHNT and CDR2 YENEEA. V was shortened by 5 bases and J by 2 bases, with 12 bases between the two germline ends. The CDR3 is 14 amino acids. CDR3 sequence: CASSMREAQETQYF. In nucleotides, the CDR3 is TGTGCCAGCAGCATGAGAGAGGCGCAAGAGACCCAGTACTTC.

CDR3 region: CASSPVASGRAKSNTGELFF. The CDR3 nucleotides read TGTGCCAGCTCACCCGTGGCTAGCGGGAGGGCCAAGTCAAACACCGGGGAGCTGTTTTTT. The rearrangement joins TRBV18 to TRBJ2-2; 12 positions match TRBD2. V trimming: 3 bases; J trimming: 2 bases; junction bases outside the gene matches: 13. This CDR3 spans 20 amino acids. Germline loops: CDR1 KGHSH, CDR2 LQKENI.